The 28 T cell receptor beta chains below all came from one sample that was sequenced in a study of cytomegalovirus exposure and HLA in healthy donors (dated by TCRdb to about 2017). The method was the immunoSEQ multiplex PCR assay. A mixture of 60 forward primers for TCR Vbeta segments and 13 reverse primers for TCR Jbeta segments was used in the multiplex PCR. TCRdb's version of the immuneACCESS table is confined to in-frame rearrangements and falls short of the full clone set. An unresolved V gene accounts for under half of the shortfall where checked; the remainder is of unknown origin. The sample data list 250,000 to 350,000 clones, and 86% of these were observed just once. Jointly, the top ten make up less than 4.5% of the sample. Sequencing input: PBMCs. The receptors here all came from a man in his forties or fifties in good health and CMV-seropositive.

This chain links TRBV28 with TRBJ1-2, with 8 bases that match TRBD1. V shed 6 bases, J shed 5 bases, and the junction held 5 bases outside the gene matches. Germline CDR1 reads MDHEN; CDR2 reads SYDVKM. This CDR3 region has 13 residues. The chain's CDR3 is CASSPGGGYGYTF. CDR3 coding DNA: TGTGCCAGCAGCCCAGGGGGCGGATATGGCTACACCTTC.

This chain's CDR3 is CASSYGAGEAFF. For the CDR3, the DNA is TGTGCCAGCAGCTATGGGGCCGGTGAAGCTTTCTTT. The chain couples TRBV11-2 to TRBJ1-1, with a tentative D call TRBD1 (5 bases). CDR3 length equals 12 residues. The germline CDR1 and CDR2 sequences are SGHAT and FQNNGV. Trimming shortened V by 4 bases and J by 7 bases, and 10 bases separated the two germline ends.

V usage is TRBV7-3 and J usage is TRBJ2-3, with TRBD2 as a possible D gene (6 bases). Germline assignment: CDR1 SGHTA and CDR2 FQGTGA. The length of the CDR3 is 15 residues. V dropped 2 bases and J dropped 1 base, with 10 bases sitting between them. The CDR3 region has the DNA TGTGCCAGCAGCTTATTTCCGGGAGGCACAGATACGCAGTATTTT. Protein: CASSLFPGGTDTQYF. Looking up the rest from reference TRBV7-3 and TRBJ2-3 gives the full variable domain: GAGVSQTPSNKVTEKGKYVELRCDPISGHTALYWYRQSLGQGPEFLIYFQGTGAADDSGLPNDRFFAVRPEGSVSTLKIQRTERGDSAVYLCASSLFPGGTDTQYFGPGTRLTVL.

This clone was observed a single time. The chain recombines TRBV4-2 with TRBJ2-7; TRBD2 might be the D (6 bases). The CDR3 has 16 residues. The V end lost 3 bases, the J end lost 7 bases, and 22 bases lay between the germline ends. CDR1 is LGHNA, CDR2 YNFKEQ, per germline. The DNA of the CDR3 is TGTGCCAGCAGCCAGGGTATAGCGGAGGACCCTAAAGAGCAGTACTTC. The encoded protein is CASSQGIAEDPKEQYF.

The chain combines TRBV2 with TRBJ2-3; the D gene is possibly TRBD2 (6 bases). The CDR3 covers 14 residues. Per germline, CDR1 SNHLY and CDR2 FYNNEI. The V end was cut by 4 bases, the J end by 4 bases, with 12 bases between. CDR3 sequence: CASSGLGTADTQYF. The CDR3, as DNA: TGTGCCAGCAGTGGACTAGGGACCGCAGATACGCAGTATTTT.

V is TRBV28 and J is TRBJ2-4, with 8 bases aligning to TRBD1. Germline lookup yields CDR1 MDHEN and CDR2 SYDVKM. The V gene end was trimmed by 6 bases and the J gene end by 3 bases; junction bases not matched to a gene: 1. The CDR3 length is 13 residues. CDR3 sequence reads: CASRDRGKNIQYF. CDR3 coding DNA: TGTGCCAGCAGAGACAGGGGCAAAAACATTCAGTACTTC.

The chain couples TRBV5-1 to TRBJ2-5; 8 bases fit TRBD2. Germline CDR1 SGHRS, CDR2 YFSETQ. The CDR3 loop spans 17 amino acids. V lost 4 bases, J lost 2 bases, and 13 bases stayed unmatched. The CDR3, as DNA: TGCGCCAGCAGCGACCCATCTGGCGGGAGGTTACAAGAGACCCAGTACTTC. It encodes CASSDPSGGRLQETQYF.

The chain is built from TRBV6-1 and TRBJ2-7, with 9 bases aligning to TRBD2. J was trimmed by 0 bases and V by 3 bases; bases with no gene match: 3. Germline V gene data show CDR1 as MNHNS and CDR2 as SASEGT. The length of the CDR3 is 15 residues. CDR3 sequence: CASSDNSGSSYEQYF. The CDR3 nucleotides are TGTGCCAGCAGTGATAATAGCGGGAGCTCCTACGAGCAGTACTTC.

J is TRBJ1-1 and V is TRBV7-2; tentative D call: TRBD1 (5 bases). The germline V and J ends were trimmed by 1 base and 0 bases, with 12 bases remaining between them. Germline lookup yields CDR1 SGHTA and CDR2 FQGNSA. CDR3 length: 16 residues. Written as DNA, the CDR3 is TGTGCCAGCAGCTTAGATCGACGACAGTTGAACACTGAAGCTTTCTTT. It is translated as CASSLDRRQLNTEAFF.

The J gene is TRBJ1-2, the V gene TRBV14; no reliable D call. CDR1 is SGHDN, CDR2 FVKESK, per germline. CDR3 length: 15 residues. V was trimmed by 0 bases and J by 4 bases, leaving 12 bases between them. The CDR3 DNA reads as TGTGCCAGCAGCCAAGATGGAGGACGGATCTATGGCTACACCTTC. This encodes CASSQDGGRIYGYTF. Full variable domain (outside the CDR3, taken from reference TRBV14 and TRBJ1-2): EAGVTQFPSHSVIEKGQTVTLRCDPISGHDNLYWYRRVMGKEIKFLLHFVKESKQDESGMPNNRFLAERTGGTYSTLKVQPAELEDSGVYFCASSQDGGRIYGYTFGSGTRLTVV.

CDR3 coding DNA: TGTGCCAGCAGCTTCGCGCTGTCTGGGGCCAACGTCCTGACTTTC. Protein: CASSFALSGANVLTF. The rearrangement links TRBV11-2 to TRBJ2-6; D is unresolved. Germline CDR1 and CDR2: SGHAT and FQNNGV. V lost 3 bases and J 1 base, leaving 7 bases between the germline ends. The CDR3 runs 15 residues.

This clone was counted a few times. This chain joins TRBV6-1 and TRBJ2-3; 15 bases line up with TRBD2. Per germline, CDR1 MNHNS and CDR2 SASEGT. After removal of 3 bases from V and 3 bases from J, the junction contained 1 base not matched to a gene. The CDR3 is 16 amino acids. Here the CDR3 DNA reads TGTGCCAGCAGTGATGGGACTAGCGGGAGGACAGATACGCAGTATTTT. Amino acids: CASSDGTSGRTDTQYF.

The CDR3: CSVEPGPRTIEQFF. CDR3 nucleotides: TGCAGCGTTGAACCAGGCCCTCGTACGATCGAGCAGTTCTTC. V is TRBV29-1 and J is TRBJ2-1; D is ambiguous. CDR1 is SQVTM, CDR2 ANQGSEA, per germline. Trimming removed 2 bases at V and 10 bases at J, with 18 bases between. The CDR3 sequence is 14 residues long.

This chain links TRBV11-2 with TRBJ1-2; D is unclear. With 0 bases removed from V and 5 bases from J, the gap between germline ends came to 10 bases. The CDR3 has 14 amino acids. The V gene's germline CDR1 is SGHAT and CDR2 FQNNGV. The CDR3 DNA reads TGTGCCAGCAGCTTAGATGCACAGTTGTATGGCTACACCTTC. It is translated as CASSLDAQLYGYTF.

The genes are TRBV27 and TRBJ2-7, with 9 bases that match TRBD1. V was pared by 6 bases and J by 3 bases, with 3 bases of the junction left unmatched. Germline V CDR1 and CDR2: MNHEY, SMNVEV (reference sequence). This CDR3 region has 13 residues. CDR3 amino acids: CASRTGQGYEQYF. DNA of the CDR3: TGTGCCAGCAGAACGGGACAGGGCTACGAGCAGTACTTC.

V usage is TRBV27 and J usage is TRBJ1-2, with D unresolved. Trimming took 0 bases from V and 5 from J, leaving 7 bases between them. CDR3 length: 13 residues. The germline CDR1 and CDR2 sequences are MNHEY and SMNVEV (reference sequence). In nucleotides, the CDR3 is TGTGCCAGCAGTTTATCGCGGGAATATGGCTACACCTTC. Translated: CASSLSREYGYTF.

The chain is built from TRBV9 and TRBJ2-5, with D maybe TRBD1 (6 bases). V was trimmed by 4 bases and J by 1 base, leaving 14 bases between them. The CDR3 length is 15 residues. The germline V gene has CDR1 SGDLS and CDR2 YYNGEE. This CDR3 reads CASSSTGSLQETQYF. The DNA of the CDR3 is TGTGCCAGCAGCTCTACAGGGTCCCTCCAAGAGACCCAGTACTTC.

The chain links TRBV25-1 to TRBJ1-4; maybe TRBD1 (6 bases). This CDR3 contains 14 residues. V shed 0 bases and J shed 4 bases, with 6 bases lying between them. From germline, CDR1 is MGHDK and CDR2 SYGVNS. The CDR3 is CASSEYRGNEKLFF. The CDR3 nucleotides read TGTGCCAGCAGTGAATACAGGGGTAATGAAAAACTGTTTTTT.

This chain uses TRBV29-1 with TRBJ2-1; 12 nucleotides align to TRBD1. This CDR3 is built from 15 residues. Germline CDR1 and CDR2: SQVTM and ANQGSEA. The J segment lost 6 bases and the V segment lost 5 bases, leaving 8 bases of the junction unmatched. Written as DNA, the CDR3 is TGCAGCGTTCCTCCGGGACAGGGGGCAGGCAATGAGCAGTTCTTC. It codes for CSVPPGQGAGNEQFF.

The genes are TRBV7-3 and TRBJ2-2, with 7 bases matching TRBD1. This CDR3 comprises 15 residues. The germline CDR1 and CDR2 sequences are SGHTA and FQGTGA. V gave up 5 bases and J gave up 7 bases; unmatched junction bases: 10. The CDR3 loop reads CASSPRLGGIGELFF. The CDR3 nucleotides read TGTGCCAGCAGCCCCAGGTTAGGGGGCATCGGGGAGCTGTTTTTT.

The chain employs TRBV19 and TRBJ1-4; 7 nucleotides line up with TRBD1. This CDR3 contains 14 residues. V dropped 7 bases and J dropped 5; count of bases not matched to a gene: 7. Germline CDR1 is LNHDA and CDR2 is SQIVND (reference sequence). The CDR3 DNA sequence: TGTGCCAGTAATTATGGAGGGGGCAATGAAAAACTGTTTTTT. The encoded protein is CASNYGGGNEKLFF.

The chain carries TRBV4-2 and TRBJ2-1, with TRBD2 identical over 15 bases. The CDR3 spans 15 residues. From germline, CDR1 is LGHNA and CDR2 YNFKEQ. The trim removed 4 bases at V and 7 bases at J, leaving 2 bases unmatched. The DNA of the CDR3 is TGTGCCAGCAGCCCCGGACTAGCGGGAGGGAATGAGCAGTTCTTC. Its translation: CASSPGLAGGNEQFF.

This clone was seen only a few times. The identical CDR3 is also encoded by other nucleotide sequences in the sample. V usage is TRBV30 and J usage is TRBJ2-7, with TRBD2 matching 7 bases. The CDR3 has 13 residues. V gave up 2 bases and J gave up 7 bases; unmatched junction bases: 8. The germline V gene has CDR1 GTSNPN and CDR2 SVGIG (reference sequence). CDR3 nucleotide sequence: TGTGCCTGGAGTCTCGCGGGAGCTGGTGAGCAGTACTTC. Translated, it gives CAWSLAGAGEQYF.

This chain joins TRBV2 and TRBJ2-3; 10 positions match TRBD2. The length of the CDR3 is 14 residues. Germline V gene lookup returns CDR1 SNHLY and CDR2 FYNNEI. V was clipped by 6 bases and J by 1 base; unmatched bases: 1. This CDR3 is CASRGTSGTDTQYF. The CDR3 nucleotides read TGTGCCAGCAGGGGGACTAGCGGCACAGATACGCAGTATTTT.

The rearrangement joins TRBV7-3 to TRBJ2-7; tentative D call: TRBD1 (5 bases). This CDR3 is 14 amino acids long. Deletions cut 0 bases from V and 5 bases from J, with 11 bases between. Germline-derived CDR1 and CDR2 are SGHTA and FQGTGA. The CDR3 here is CASSLTAAGNEQYF. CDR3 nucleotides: TGTGCCAGCAGCTTAACGGCGGCAGGGAACGAGCAGTACTTC.

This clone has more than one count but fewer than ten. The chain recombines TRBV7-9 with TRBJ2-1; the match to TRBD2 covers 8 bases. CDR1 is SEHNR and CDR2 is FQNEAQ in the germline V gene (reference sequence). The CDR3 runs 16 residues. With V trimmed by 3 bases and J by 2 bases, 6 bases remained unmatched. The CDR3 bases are TGTGCCAGCAGCTTTGTCCTAGCGGGCCCCTACAATGAGCAGTTCTTC. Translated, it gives CASSFVLAGPYNEQFF. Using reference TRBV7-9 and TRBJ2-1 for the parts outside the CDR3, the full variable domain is DTGVSQNPRHKITKRGQNVTFRCDPISEHNRLYWYRQTLGQGPEFLTYFQNEAQLEKSRLLSDRFSAERPKGSFSTLEIQRTEQGDSAMYLCASSFVLAGPYNEQFFGPGTRLTVL.

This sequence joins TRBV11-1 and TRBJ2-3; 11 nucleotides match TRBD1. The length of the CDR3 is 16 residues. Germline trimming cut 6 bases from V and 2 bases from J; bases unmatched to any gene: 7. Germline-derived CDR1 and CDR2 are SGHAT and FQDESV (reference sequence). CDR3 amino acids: CASSYGQGASTDTQYF. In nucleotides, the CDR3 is TGTGCCAGCAGTTACGGACAGGGGGCATCCACAGATACGCAGTATTTT.

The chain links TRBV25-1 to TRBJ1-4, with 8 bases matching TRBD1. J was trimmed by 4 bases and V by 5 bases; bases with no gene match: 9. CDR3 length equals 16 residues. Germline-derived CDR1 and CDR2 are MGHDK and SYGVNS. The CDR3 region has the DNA TGTGCCAGCAGTCTCCAGGGGGCTGGGATTAATGAAAAACTGTTTTTT. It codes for CASSLQGAGINEKLFF.